This entry lists 13 T cell receptor beta chains sequenced from one sample in a study of PD-L1 blockade in urothelial cancer. Profiling relied on immunoSEQ multiplex PCR, and the TCRdb table lists in-frame clones only, not all of them. The sample shows 35,000 to 45,000 clones, around 82% of them seen only once. Sequencing was performed on PBMCs, taken around atezolizumab (anti-PD-L1) treatment. Receptors were obtained from a man in his sixties with urothelial cancer.

The chain links TRBV27 to TRBJ2-1; 7 bases map to TRBD2. CDR1 and CDR2 (germline): MNHEY, SMNVEV (reference sequence). The CDR3 consists of 15 residues. The V segment lost 6 bases and the J segment 7 bases; nucleotides outside the gene matches: 12. CDR3 sequence reads: CASSYWTGGKNEQFF. CDR3 DNA sequence: TGTGCCAGCAGCTACTGGACCGGGGGGAAAAATGAGCAGTTCTTC.

The chain employs TRBV29-1 and TRBJ2-3; 7 bases agree with TRBD1. The CDR3 sequence is 17 residues long. The germline CDR1 and CDR2 sequences are SQVTM and ANQGSEA. Losses at the gene ends were 1 base for V and 1 base for J; bases not matched to a gene: 11. As DNA, the CDR3 is TGCAGCGTTGAAGGAGGAAAACAGGGGAGCGGCACAGATACGCAGTATTTT. Amino acid sequence: CSVEGGKQGSGTDTQYF.

The chain carries TRBV28 and TRBJ1-5; 8 bases agree with TRBD1. There are 16 residues in the CDR3. The V segment lost 6 bases and the J segment 5 bases; nucleotides outside the gene matches: 12. The V gene's germline CDR1 is MDHEN and CDR2 SYDVKM. The CDR3 DNA sequence: TGTGCCAGCAGCAAAGAAAGGGGACAGGTCTATCAGCCCCAGCATTTT. Translated, it gives CASSKERGQVYQPQHF.

The V gene is TRBV6-4, the J gene TRBJ2-1; 9 nucleotides align to TRBD2. The CDR3 has 14 amino acids. The germline V gene encodes CDR1 MRHNA and CDR2 SNTAGT. V was pared by 4 bases and J by 6 bases, with 4 bases of the junction left unmatched. The CDR3 DNA sequence: TGTGCCAGCAGTGTTCGGCGGGGGGGCAATGAGCAGTTCTTC. Protein: CASSVRRGGNEQFF.

The genes are TRBV7-2 and TRBJ2-7, with TRBD2 matching 8 bases. Unmatched junction bases numbered 8, after V lost 10 bases and J lost 0 bases. This CDR3 has 14 residues. Germline loops: CDR1 SGHTA, CDR2 FQGNSA. The CDR3 loop reads CATGESGGSYEQYF. The CDR3 region has the DNA TGTGCCACCGGGGAAAGCGGGGGCTCCTACGAGCAGTACTTC.

The chain employs TRBV5-1 and TRBJ2-5, with 11 bases that match TRBD2. CDR3 length: 17 residues. V gave up 3 bases and J gave up 2 bases; unmatched junction bases: 9. From germline, CDR1 is SGHRS and CDR2 YFSETQ. In DNA, the CDR3 is TGCGCCAGCAGCTGGGGACTAGCGGTAGGAGGGCAAGAGACCCAGTACTTC. This encodes CASSWGLAVGGQETQYF.

This clone showed up just once. The V gene is TRBV4-2, the J gene TRBJ1-5, with TRBD1 matching 8 bases. V dropped 2 bases and J dropped 3; count of bases not matched to a gene: 12. Germline V gene lookup returns CDR1 LGHNA and CDR2 YNFKEQ. The CDR3 spans 18 residues. The CDR3 nucleotides are TGTGCCAGCAGCCAAAATTTGGGGGGACAGGCTTCCAATCAGCCCCAGCATTTT. Its protein is CASSQNLGGQASNQPQHF.

The chain is built from TRBV4-1 and TRBJ2-7; 7 nucleotides align to TRBD1. The trim removed 4 bases at V and 2 bases at J, leaving 8 bases unmatched. The CDR3 consists of 15 residues. Per germline, CDR1 MGHRA and CDR2 YSYEKL. DNA for the CDR3: TGCGCCAGCAGCCCCGCTCCAGGGGGTACCTACGAGCAGTACTTC. Translated, it gives CASSPAPGGTYEQYF.

The chain combines TRBV2 with TRBJ1-5; no clear D. The CDR3 totals 12 residues. Germline CDR1 and CDR2: SNHLY and FYNNEI. Between the trimmed V and J ends, which lost 4 bases and 5 bases, there was a span of 6 bases. The CDR3 region is CASSVRDQPQHF. DNA of the CDR3: TGTGCCAGCAGTGTACGGGATCAGCCCCAGCATTTT. Full variable domain (outside the CDR3, taken from reference TRBV2 and TRBJ1-5): EPEVTQTPSHQVTQMGQEVILRCVPISNHLYFYWYRQILGQKVEFLVSFYNNEISEKSEIFDDQFSVERPDGSNFTLKIRSTKLEDSAMYFCASSVRDQPQHFGDGTRLSIL.

This clone was observed a single time. The chain combines TRBV6-6 with TRBJ1-5, with TRBD1 matching over 12 bases. In germline, CDR1 is MNHNY, CDR2 SVGAGI (reference sequence). The CDR3 extends over 15 amino acids. V was clipped by 6 bases and J by 6 bases; unmatched bases: 6. The CDR3 region is CASSSGTGGSQPQHF. The CDR3 DNA is TGTGCCAGCAGCTCCGGGACAGGGGGCTCTCAGCCCCAGCATTTT.

This clone has a handful of counts. J is TRBJ1-2 and V is TRBV4-3; TRBD1 aligns across 7 bases. The CDR3 contains 16 residues. Looked up from germline, CDR1 is LGHNA and CDR2 is YSLEER. J lost 4 bases, V lost 0 bases, and 8 bases had no gene match. The CDR3 is CASSQDGETGSYGYTF. The CDR3 DNA sequence: TGCGCCAGCAGCCAAGATGGAGAGACAGGGTCCTATGGCTACACCTTC.

The chain uses TRBV5-1 and TRBJ2-5; 7 bases align to TRBD1. After removal of 5 bases from V and 2 bases from J, the junction contained 6 bases not matched to a gene. This CDR3 comprises 14 residues. Germline-derived CDR1 and CDR2 are SGHRS and YFSETQ. CDR3 in DNA: TGCGCCAGCAGATGGACGGGACAGCAAGAGACCCAGTACTTC. Its translation is CASRWTGQQETQYF.

The chain has TRBV6-1 and TRBJ2-3; D unresolved. From germline, CDR1 is MNHNS and CDR2 SASEGT. The CDR3 loop spans 12 amino acids. V was clipped by 3 bases and J by 11 bases, with 12 bases between them. As DNA, the CDR3 is TGTGCCAGCAGTGAGCCGCAGATATTGCAGTATTTT. Its translation is CASSEPQILQYF.